This T cell receptor beta chain was recorded in a study of CD8+CD57+ T cells in acquired aplastic anemia (dated by TCRdb to 2017 to 2018). Context from the whole study: Extracted DNA from sorted CD4+ and CD8+ cells averaged around 3.3 ug, ranging from roughly 0.17 to 27.4 ug. CD8+CD57+ expansion was defined as a frequency above the mean frequency observed in healthy subjects. Here is what the overall study found, with its caveats: No significant difference in CD8+ Simpson's diversity was found between patients and healthy controls (P=0.060). Although under 35 CD8+ CDR3 sequences were shared by patients and controls, these sequences appeared highly expressed in patients and within the immunodominant clones of patients.

Concerning this clonotype: No cognate antigen has been identified for it. Per-base quality was not reported, and no clone a single base away is much larger than it.

Genomic DNA served as template for TCR beta VDJ combination and CDR3 sequence profiling. TCR repertoire sequencing was run on an Illumina HiSeq 2000. As for the original processing: TRBV/TRBJ rearrangement plots, CDR3 size and DJ length profiles, and Simpson's diversity index were used to assess repertoires. The immunodominant clone was defined as the most abundant DNA sequence in deep sequencing data. CDR3 amino acid sequences were screened for sharing across subjects and compared with published repertoires and the VDJdb database. TCRdb's own reprocessing of the public reads used fastp at Q25 and MiXCR and kept productive beta chains. Duplicate CDR3 protein sequences are folded into a single record with the most common DNA and genes. Clone size and V and J calls follow TCRdb, not the original study. This sample comprises about 160,000 distinct CDR3 sequences, over 55% of them detected only once. The biggest ten clones account for 45% to 60% of the sample.

Patients chosen for sequencing had shown expansion of CD8+CD57+ cells by flow cytometry. All patients had severe acquired aplastic anemia diagnosed by International Study of Aplastic Anemia and Agranulocytosis and Camitta criteria. No patient had received any therapy when blood was sampled. The study deep-sequenced TCR repertoires of sorted CD4+ and CD8+ blood T cells from severe aplastic anemia patients and healthy subjects. Patients were enrolled under clinicaltrials.gov protocols 00001620, 01623167, 00001397, 00071045, 00081523 and 00961064 in the USA. Ficoll-Paque density gradient centrifugation was used to isolate peripheral blood mononuclear cells. CD4+ and CD8+ T cells were sorted by FACS or magnetic beads before DNA extraction. The germline V gene supplies CDR1 SGHTA and CDR2 FQGNSA. V is clipped by 2 bases and J by 2 bases, and the sequence between their germline boundaries is 11 bases long. The CDR3 runs 15 residues from the cysteine to the phenylalanine. The kept DNA is CDR3 alone, 45 bases in frame from the first base.

The receptor was isolated from a human donor with aplastic anemia. Sample: sorted CD4+, CD8+, or CD8+CD57+ T cells (not recorded which) from PBMCs. The V gene is TRBV7-2 and the J gene is TRBJ2-3; the D segment may tentatively be TRBD1 or TRBD2, each giving 5 matched bases. The CDR3 protein: CASSLYGGNTDTQYF. The DNA sequence is TGTGCCAGCAGCTTATATGGGGGTAACACAGATACGCAGTATTTT.